The rows below give T cell receptor beta chains drawn from one sample of a study of T cells of healthy individuals. From the 5' RACE reads, TCRdb called clonotypes with MiXCR, one entry per CDR3 protein. In the table there are fewer than 70,000 distinct CDR3 sequences, over 12% of which are singletons. All receptors come from a human donor in good health. The CDR3 runs from the conserved cysteine through the conserved F or W. A D gene is named only where the DNA matches it firmly. The size field is filled for only some rows; it gives once, few, many or a size class.

TRBV7-2	NA	TRBD1	TRBJ1-5	CASSLGQGQGQPQHF	TGTGCCAGCAGCCTCGGACAGGGGCAAGGTCAGCCCCAGCATTTT
TRBV20-1	many	NA	TRBJ1-6	CSASSGDSPLHF	TGCAGTGCTAGCTCCGGGGATTCACCCCTCCACTTT
TRBV6-1	many	NA	TRBJ1-2	CASSGTARNYGYTF	TGTGCCAGCAGTGGGACAGCGAGGAACTATGGCTACACCTTC
TRBV25-1	NA	NA	TRBJ1-5	CASSEVGDNQPQHF	TGTGCCAGCAGTGAAGTCGGGGACAATCAGCCCCAGCATTTT
TRBV5-1	NA	TRBD1	TRBJ2-5	CASSLNPTGGETQYF	TGCGCCAGCAGCTTGAATCCGACAGGGGGCGAGACCCAGTACTTC
TRBV10-3	few	TRBD1	TRBJ1-2	CAISPDRAPYGYTF	TGTGCCATCAGCCCGGACAGGGCACCATATGGCTACACCTTC
TRBV7-2	NA	NA	TRBJ2-7	CASRLGGVEQYF	TGTGCCAGCAGGTTGGGGGGTGTCGAGCAGTACTTC
TRBV20-1	NA	NA	TRBJ1-1	CSARIWGYTEAFF	TGCAGTGCTAGAATTTGGGGGTACACTGAAGCTTTCTTT
TRBV6-2/TRBV6-3	many	NA	TRBJ1-1	CASSYWAGEAFF	TGTGCCAGCAGCTACTGGGCAGGGGAGGCTTTCTTT
TRBV29-1	many	NA	TRBJ1-3	CSVALTSGNTIYF	TGCAGCGTTGCGTTAACATCTGGAAACACCATATATTTT
TRBV20-1	NA	TRBD2	TRBJ2-3	CSVIGTNTDTQYF	TGCAGTGTTATAGGGACTAACACAGATACGCAGTATTTT
TRBV9	NA	NA	TRBJ2-2	CASSVGNLANTGELFF	TGTGCCAGCAGCGTTGGGAACTTGGCGAACACCGGGGAGCTGTTTTTT
TRBV7-2	NA	NA	TRBJ2-2	CASRENTGELFF	TGTGCCAGCAGAGAGAACACCGGGGAGCTGTTTTTT
TRBV7-2	many	NA	TRBJ1-1	CASSFSSGKNTEAFF	TGTGCCAGCAGCTTCTCCTCGGGGAAGAACACTGAAGCTTTCTTT
TRBV6-5	many	TRBD1	TRBJ1-2	CASSSSPGGAGGYTF	TGTGCCAGCAGTTCGTCTCCAGGGGGCGCAGGGGGCTACACCTTC
TRBV10-2	many	NA	TRBJ1-1	CASKLRAHGNTEAFF	TGCGCCAGCAAATTGCGGGCTCACGGGAACACTGAAGCTTTCTTT
TRBV20-1	many	NA	TRBJ1-3	CSARGRPGNTIYF	TGCAGTGCTAGGGGACGCCCAGGAAACACCATATATTTT